Shown below are 12 T cell receptor beta chains from a single sample sequenced in a study of blood T cell repertoires in COVID-19. Sequencing used immunoSEQ multiplex PCR; TCRdb keeps in-frame clones, though not all of them. Of 150,000 to 200,000 clones in the sample, approximately 88% were seen once. The sample comprised peripheral blood. The receptors originated from a woman aged 45-65 years with acute or convalescent COVID-19.

J is TRBJ1-6 and V is TRBV19, with TRBD1 as a possible D gene (6 bases). Trimming removed 6 bases at V and 6 bases at J, with 18 bases between. The CDR3 spans 16 residues. Per the germline V gene, CDR1 is LNHDA and CDR2 is SQIVND (reference sequence). Here the CDR3 DNA reads TGTGCCAGTAGCCCTGGGGGGGCCCTCTTTAATTCACCCCTCCACTTT. Encoded protein: CASSPGGALFNSPLHF. Combining the CDR3 with reference TRBV19 and TRBJ1-6 gives the whole variable domain DGGITQSPKYLFRKEGQNVTLSCEQNLNHDAMYWYRQDPGQGLRLIYYSQIVNDFQKGDIAEGYSVSREKKESFPLTVTSAQKNPTAFYLCASSPGGALFNSPLHFGNGTRLTVT.

The chain links TRBV18 to TRBJ2-7; TRBD2 matches 7 bases. CDR3 size: 13 residues. V dropped 7 bases and J dropped 1; count of bases not matched to a gene: 4. Germline lookup yields CDR1 KGHSH and CDR2 LQKENI. The chain's CDR3 is CASFLAESYEQYF. CDR3 in DNA: TGTGCCAGCTTTCTAGCGGAGTCCTACGAGCAGTACTTC. Variable domain in full (rest from reference TRBV18 and TRBJ2-7): NAGVMQNPRHLVRRRGQEARLRCSPMKGHSHVYWYRQLPEEGLKFMVYLQKENIIDESGMPKERFSAEFPKEGPSILRIQQVVRGDSAAYFCASFLAESYEQYFGPGTRLTVT.

The V call is TRBV30, the J call TRBJ1-1, with 9 bases aligning to TRBD1. Germline assignment: CDR1 GTSNPN and CDR2 SVGIG (reference sequence). CDR3 length: 15 residues. With 5 bases clipped from V and 3 bases from J, the junction kept 10 bases outside the gene matches. The CDR3 DNA follows: TGTGCCTGGGGGAGGGGGGACAGGGCGGACACTGAAGCTTTCTTT. Protein product: CAWGRGDRADTEAFF.

The chain has TRBV7-9 and TRBJ1-4, with 9 bases lining up with TRBD1. CDR1 and CDR2 from the germline V gene are SEHNR and FQNEAQ (reference sequence). The J segment lost 8 bases and the V segment lost 5 bases, leaving 12 bases of the junction unmatched. The CDR3 spans 16 residues. The CDR3 region is CASSVTTGGEREKLFF. In DNA form, the CDR3 reads TGTGCCAGCAGCGTAACGACAGGGGGTGAAAGGGAAAAACTGTTTTTT. The whole variable domain, filled in from reference TRBV7-9 and TRBJ1-4, reads DTGVSQNPRHKITKRGQNVTFRCDPISEHNRLYWYRQTLGQGPEFLTYFQNEAQLEKSRLLSDRFSAERPKGSFSTLEIQRTEQGDSAMYLCASSVTTGGEREKLFFGSGTQLSVL.

This clone was observed a single time. The chain joins TRBV6-6 to TRBJ2-1, with unresolved D. Germline V gene data show CDR1 as MNHNY and CDR2 as SVGAGI (reference sequence). Trimming pared 4 bases from V and 0 bases from J, leaving 13 bases between. The CDR3 is made up of 16 amino acids. The CDR3 loop is CASSSTTLSSYNEQFF. The CDR3 coding sequence is TGTGCCAGCAGTTCGACGACTTTGAGCTCCTACAATGAGCAGTTCTTC.

V is TRBV6-6 and J is TRBJ2-5, with 9 bases lining up with TRBD2. The V segment lost 6 bases and the J segment 2 bases; nucleotides outside the gene matches: 7. The V gene's germline CDR1 is MNHNY and CDR2 SVGAGI (reference sequence). CDR3 length: 15 residues. In DNA form, the CDR3 reads TGTGCCAGCAGCCCTCTAGCGGGGAATCAAGAGACCCAGTACTTC. Protein product: CASSPLAGNQETQYF.

This clone was detected only once. This chain links TRBV18 with TRBJ1-2, with 8 nucleotides matching TRBD1. V lost 6 bases to trimming and J lost 4 bases; unmatched junction nucleotides: 4. CDR1 KGHSH and CDR2 LQKENI come from the germline V gene. The CDR3 contains 13 residues. As DNA, the CDR3 is TGTGCCAGCTCTCCCGACAGGGGCTATGGCTACACCTTC. Amino acids: CASSPDRGYGYTF.

This chain connects TRBV4-3 to TRBJ2-1; 9 bases map to TRBD2. J gave up 0 bases and V 4 bases, and 10 bases lay outside the gene matches. Germline assignment: CDR1 LGHNA and CDR2 YSLEER. The CDR3 totals 18 residues. CDR3 residues: CASSRGASGTSSYNEQFF. The CDR3 DNA sequence: TGCGCCAGCAGCCGAGGGGCTAGCGGGACGAGCTCCTACAATGAGCAGTTCTTC.

CDR3 loop: CASSEVRNEKLFF. The CDR3 coding sequence is TGTGCCAGCAGTGAGGTCCGTAATGAAAAACTGTTTTTT. V and J are TRBV7-2 and TRBJ1-4; D is unclear. The germline V gene has CDR1 SGHTA and CDR2 FQGNSA. The CDR3 covers 13 residues. Trimming took 6 bases from V and 4 from J, leaving 9 bases between them.

The rearrangement links TRBV6-6 to TRBJ2-7, with a weak D call TRBD2 (6 bases). V was trimmed by 7 bases and J by 4 bases, leaving 17 bases between them. Per the germline V gene, CDR1 is MNHNY and CDR2 is SVGAGI (reference sequence). CDR3 length equals 14 residues. CDR3 coding DNA: TGTGCCAGCAATACCCGGGGGTCTTCTTACGAGCAGTACTTC. Residues: CASNTRGSSYEQYF.

This chain uses TRBV18 with TRBJ2-3; D perhaps matches TRBD1 (6 bases). Trimming took off 2 bases at V and 5 bases at J, with 23 bases between the two ends. The CDR3 consists of 18 residues. Germline V gene lookup returns CDR1 KGHSH and CDR2 LQKENI. The CDR3 here is CASSPSPQGKGAVDTQYF. CDR3 DNA: TGTGCCAGCTCACCAAGCCCGCAGGGGAAAGGAGCGGTAGATACGCAGTATTTT.

The rearrangement uses TRBV2 and TRBJ1-1; TRBD1 matches at 9 bases. Germline lookup yields CDR1 SNHLY and CDR2 FYNNEI. The CDR3 runs 14 residues. V gave up 8 bases and J gave up 2 bases; unmatched junction bases: 6. The CDR3, as DNA: TGTGCCAGCTGTAGACAGGGGGTTAACACTGAAGCTTTCTTT. Translation: CASCRQGVNTEAFF.